Listed here are 25 T cell receptor beta chains from one sample, sequenced in a study of identical twins. TCRdb used MiXCR to reprocess the 5' RACE reads, holding one entry per CDR3 protein. The profile covers approximately 600,000 distinct CDR3 sequences, with about 7.1% appearing a single time and roughly 1.6% taken by the ten largest. This sample was also put to use in a study of yellow fever vaccine responses in identical twins.

Sequences were obtained from PBMCs. The receptors shown here come from a woman under 30 in good health.

The chain carries TRBV11-2 and TRBJ1-6; D is perhaps TRBD1 (6 bases). The CDR3 is 16 amino acids. Germline-derived CDR1 and CDR2 are SGHAT and FQNNGV. Between the trimmed V and J ends, which lost 8 bases and 4 bases, there was a span of 18 bases. DNA for the CDR3: TGTGCCAGCGTCGGATCCGGGACACCTTATAATTCACCCCTCCACTTT. Translated: CASVGSGTPYNSPLHF.

The chain joins TRBV24-1 to TRBJ2-3; TRBD1 matches at 8 bases. CDR1 and CDR2 (germline): KGHDR, SFDVKD. Trimming cost V 4 bases and J 1 base; bases outside gene matches: 9. CDR3 length: 17 residues. The CDR3, as DNA: TGTGCCACCAGTGACCGAACCCCGGACAGGGGCACAGATACGCAGTATTTT. Protein product: CATSDRTPDRGTDTQYF.

This clonotype appeared many times. The chain recombines TRBV3-1 with TRBJ2-7; TRBD1 matches 9 bases. The germline gives CDR1 LGHDT, CDR2 YNNKEL (reference sequence). Trimming took 5 bases from V and 1 from J; bases not matched to a gene: 3. The CDR3 spans 14 residues. The CDR3 bases are TGTGCCAGCAGCTCCGGGACAGGGTCCTACGAGCAGTACTTC. Translated, it gives CASSSGTGSYEQYF.

The chain recombines TRBV12-3 or TRBV12-4 with TRBJ2-7; D is perhaps TRBD1 (6 bases). The CDR3 consists of 16 residues. The V and J ends lost 4 bases and 3 bases respectively, with 19 bases between them. CDR3: CASSSGMAGAGYEQYF. As DNA, the CDR3 is TGTGCCAGCAGTTCCGGAATGGCAGGGGCGGGCTACGAGCAGTACTTC.

The genes are TRBV7-6 and TRBJ2-2; the D is unclear. V lost 5 bases and J lost 0, with 7 bases in between. The CDR3 is made up of 14 amino acids. The germline V gene encodes CDR1 SGHVS and CDR2 FNYEAQ. This CDR3 is CASSPSPNTGELFF. The CDR3 nucleotides read TGTGCCAGCAGCCCAAGCCCGAACACCGGGGAGCTGTTTTTT.

This clonotype was seen at least ten times. The chain is built from TRBV5-1 and TRBJ2-5; D is possibly TRBD1 (5 bases). V lost 4 bases and J lost 1, with 17 bases in between. Germline V gene data show CDR1 as SGHRS and CDR2 as YFSETQ. There are 16 residues in the CDR3. CDR3 region: CASSKQPSDSQETQYF. CDR3 sequence (DNA): TGCGCCAGCAGCAAACAACCCTCCGACAGCCAAGAGACCCAGTACTTC.

This clonotype has more than one count but fewer than ten. The chain joins TRBV6-1 to TRBJ2-3, with unresolved D. The length of the CDR3 is 13 residues. The ends were cut back, 6 bases at V and 5 bases at J, with 12 bases in the middle. Germline assignment: CDR1 MNHNS and CDR2 SASEGT. The chain's CDR3 is CASSAESRDTQYF. CDR3 in DNA: TGTGCCAGCAGCGCAGAAAGTCGAGATACGCAGTATTTT.

This clonotype came up many times. The chain links TRBV11-2 to TRBJ1-5; TRBD1 is a possible D gene (5 bases). The V gene lost 2 bases and the J gene lost 7 bases, with 9 bases spanning the gap. The CDR3 consists of 13 residues. CDR1 is SGHAT, CDR2 FQNNGV, per germline. DNA of the CDR3: TGTGCCAGCAGCTTATCGTGGGGGCAGCCCCAGCATTTT. Protein sequence: CASSLSWGQPQHF.

This clonotype was recorded many times. The chain uses TRBV29-1 and TRBJ2-7, with 9 bases identical to TRBD1. The CDR3 spans 13 residues. Germline V gene sequence: CDR1 SQVTM, CDR2 ANQGSEA. V dropped 7 bases and J dropped 1; count of bases not matched to a gene: 5. CDR3 bases: TGCAGCGCTGCGGGACAGGGATCCTACGAGCAGTACTTC. Translation: CSAAGQGSYEQYF.

This chain connects TRBV19 to TRBJ2-1; D ambiguous. Germline CDR1 LNHDA, CDR2 SQIVND (reference sequence). The CDR3 extends over 14 amino acids. The germline V and J ends were trimmed by 5 bases and 3 bases, with 11 bases remaining between them. CDR3 nucleotide sequence: TGTGCCAGTAGTTCGCAGGAAGACTACAATGAGCAGTTCTTC. As protein: CASSSQEDYNEQFF.

The sample holds a few counts of this clonotype. The chain uses TRBV4-1 and TRBJ1-3; D gene unclear. Deletions cut 0 bases from V and 0 bases from J, with 9 bases between. CDR1 is MGHRA and CDR2 is YSYEKL in the germline V gene. The CDR3 length is 16 residues. This chain's CDR3 is CASSQDGQYSGNTIYF. The CDR3 DNA follows: TGCGCCAGCAGCCAAGATGGGCAGTACTCTGGAAACACCATATATTTT.

This clonotype was seen ten or more times. V gene TRBV28 combines with J gene TRBJ2-5; D might be TRBD1 (6 bases). Germline V gene sequence: CDR1 MDHEN, CDR2 SYDVKM. V lost 5 bases and J lost 2, with 18 bases in between. There are 16 residues in the CDR3. CDR3 amino acids: CASSLLGAQGQETQYF. CDR3 sequence (DNA): TGTGCCAGCAGTCTTCTGGGGGCTCAGGGACAAGAGACCCAGTACTTC. The full variable domain, rest sourced from reference TRBV28 and TRBJ2-5, is DVKVTQSSRYLVKRTGEKVFLECVQDMDHENMFWYRQDPGLGLRLIYFSYDVKMKEKGDIPEGYSVSREKKERFSLILESASTNQTSMYLCASSLLGAQGQETQYFGPGTRLLVL.

V usage is TRBV20-1 and J usage is TRBJ2-3; maybe TRBD1 (6 bases). The V end lost 4 bases, the J end lost 3 bases, and 17 bases lay between the germline ends. Germline V gene data show CDR1 as DFQATT and CDR2 as SNEGSKA (reference sequence). The CDR3 spans 15 residues. For the CDR3, the DNA is TGCAGTGCTACCCAGGGGCAGGGTCCAACAGATACGCAGTATTTT. Amino acid sequence: CSATQGQGPTDTQYF.

There are many counts of this clonotype. This rearrangement joins TRBV29-1 to TRBJ2-5; TRBD1 aligns across 7 bases. CDR3 length equals 16 residues. The germline gives CDR1 SQVTM, CDR2 ANQGSEA. Unmatched junction bases numbered 10, after V lost 2 bases and J lost 1 base. The CDR3: CSVELVQGTLQETQYF. CDR3 sequence (DNA): TGCAGCGTTGAATTGGTACAGGGGACCCTCCAAGAGACCCAGTACTTC.

The chain links TRBV20-1 to TRBJ2-1; D uncertain. There are 11 residues in the CDR3. Trimming shortened V by 3 bases and J by 8 bases, and 8 bases separated the two germline ends. Germline V gene data show CDR1 as DFQATT and CDR2 as SNEGSKA (reference sequence). The CDR3 region has the DNA TGCAGTGCTAGTCCGAGCTATGAGCAGTTCTTC. Translated, it gives CSASPSYEQFF.

This rearrangement joins TRBV11-2 to TRBJ2-3; 10 nucleotides agree with TRBD1. The CDR3 is 15 residues long. V trimming: 6 bases; J trimming: 2 bases; junction bases outside the gene matches: 5. The germline gives CDR1 SGHAT, CDR2 FQNNGV. In DNA, the CDR3 is TGTGCCAGCAGACGACAGGGGGCTATCACAGATACGCAGTATTTT. Protein product: CASRRQGAITDTQYF.

This clonotype occurred a few times. The chain uses TRBV20-1 and TRBJ2-3; D possibly corresponds to TRBD1 (6 bases). The ends were cut back, 6 bases at V and 3 bases at J, with 13 bases in the middle. The CDR3 extends over 13 amino acids. CDR1 is DFQATT, CDR2 SNEGSKA, per germline (reference sequence). CDR3 loop: CSAAKTGTDTQYF. CDR3 DNA: TGCAGTGCCGCCAAAACAGGGACAGATACGCAGTATTTT.

Worth noting for this clonotype: At one end the junction does not follow the germline gene, possibly because of a read error. V is TRBV7-9 and J is TRBJ1-4; a possible D gene is TRBD1 (6 bases). This CDR3 region has 15 residues. Germline loops: CDR1 SEHNR, CDR2 FQNEAQ (reference sequence). For the CDR3, the DNA is TGTGCCAGCAGCTCGAACAGGGATACTAATGAAAAACCGTTTTTT. Residues: CASSSNRDTNEKPFF. Drawing the rest from reference TRBV7-9 and TRBJ1-4, the complete variable domain is DTGVSQNPRHKITKRGQNVTFRCDPISEHNRLYWYRQTLGQGPEFLTYFQNEAQLEKSRLLSDRFSAERPKGSFSTLEIQRTEQGDSAMYLCASSSNRDTNEKPFFGSGTQLSVL.

This clonotype was recorded many times. The rearrangement links TRBV24-1 to TRBJ1-1; TRBD1 is a possible D gene (5 bases). Germline lookup yields CDR1 KGHDR and CDR2 SFDVKD. The germline V and J ends were trimmed by 3 bases and 11 bases, with 18 bases remaining between them. CDR3 length: 14 residues. The CDR3 DNA sequence: TGTGCCACCAGTGATCCCGACACGGGGGGGACGGCTTTCTTT. This codes for CATSDPDTGGTAFF.

This clonotype has a handful of counts. This chain links TRBV3-1 with TRBJ2-1; the D is unclear. In germline, CDR1 is LGHDT, CDR2 YNNKEL (reference sequence). Trimming pared 5 bases from V and 0 bases from J, leaving 11 bases between. There are 15 residues in the CDR3. The CDR3 nucleotides read TGTGCCAGCAGCAAACAGCCGAGCTCCTACAATGAGCAGTTCTTC. Protein product: CASSKQPSSYNEQFF.

This clonotype was seen repeatedly, ten times or more. The V call is TRBV12-3 or TRBV12-4, the J call TRBJ2-1; unclear D gene. The CDR3 length is 12 residues. V was shortened by 5 bases and J by 8 bases, with 10 bases between the two germline ends. CDR3 in amino acids: CASSPLGDEQFF. The CDR3 DNA reads TGTGCCAGCAGTCCACTTGGGGATGAGCAGTTCTTC.

This clonotype was observed a single time. Given a much more abundant clone one base away, this may be a read error. The V gene is TRBV5-6, the J gene TRBJ2-1, with 8 nucleotides matching TRBD2. The V and J ends lost 2 bases and 2 bases, in that order; junction bases with no gene match: 3. The CDR3 consists of 15 residues. CDR1 and CDR2 (germline): SGHDT, YYEEEE. CDR3 loop: CASSFGLAPYNEQFF. The CDR3 DNA is TGTGCCAGCAGCTTCGGACTAGCCCCCTACAATGAGCAGTTCTTC.

The sample holds many counts of this clonotype. The rearrangement links TRBV10-3 to TRBJ1-2; 9 positions match TRBD1. This CDR3 comprises 12 residues. V lost 10 bases, J lost 6 bases, and 6 bases stayed unmatched. Germline V gene lookup returns CDR1 ENHRY and CDR2 SYGVKD. The DNA of the CDR3 is TGTGCCAGTCGGGACAGGGACGATGGCTACACCTTC. As protein: CASRDRDDGYTF.

The rearrangement uses TRBV20-1 and TRBJ2-1; D might be TRBD2 (6 bases). Trimming removed 6 bases at V and 6 bases at J, with 21 bases between. The CDR3 has 15 amino acids. CDR1 DFQATT and CDR2 SNEGSKA come from the germline V gene (reference sequence). CDR3 DNA sequence: TGCAGTGCCGCACGGGGAGGCGCCCTCGGCAATGAGCAGTTCTTC. Residues: CSAARGGALGNEQFF.

The rearrangement joins TRBV20-1 to TRBJ2-3; no clear D. The V and J ends lost 3 bases and 5 bases respectively, with 6 bases between them. Germline V gene data show CDR1 as DFQATT and CDR2 as SNEGSKA (reference sequence). This CDR3 spans 11 amino acids. The CDR3 DNA follows: TGCAGTGCTAGCGAATTAGATACGCAGTATTTT. Its translation is CSASELDTQYF.